The 6 T cell receptor beta chains below all came from one sample that was sequenced in a study of OX40 agonist ivuxolimab in advanced cancers. Profiling relied on immunoSEQ multiplex PCR, and the TCRdb table lists in-frame clones only, not all of them. This sample has some 68,000 clones, with roughly nine tenths found just once. This sample comprised CD4+ or CD8+ T cells sorted from blood, obtained in a trial of the OX40 agonist ivuxolimab. The receptors shown here come from an adult with an advanced solid tumor such as melanoma, head and neck, liver or kidney cancer.

The rearrangement links TRBV28 to TRBJ1-6; 9 nucleotides align to TRBD1. The CDR3 covers 13 residues. The junction had 5 bases not matched to a gene; V was cut back by 7 bases and J by 10 bases. Germline CDR1 and CDR2: MDHEN and SYDVKM. The CDR3 nucleotides read TGTGCCAGCACCCTGGACAGGGGCTCACCCCTCCACTTT. Its translation: CASTLDRGSPLHF.

The sample holds one count of this clone. This rearrangement joins TRBV9 to TRBJ1-5; possible D gene TRBD1, 5 bases. The CDR3 covers 13 residues. Germline CDR1 reads SGDLS; CDR2 reads YYNGEE. Trimming removed 3 bases at V and 4 bases at J, with 8 bases between. CDR3 region: CASSAGGNQPQHF. The CDR3 DNA is TGTGCCAGCAGCGCCGGGGGGAATCAGCCCCAGCATTTT. The full variable domain, rest sourced from reference TRBV9 and TRBJ1-5, is DSGVTQTPKHLITATGQRVTLRCSPRSGDLSVYWYQQSLDQGLQFLIQYYNGEERAKGNILERFSAQQFPDLHSELNLSSLELGDSALYFCASSAGGNQPQHFGDGTRLSIL.

The genes are TRBV18 and TRBJ1-4, with TRBD1 matching 9 bases. The V gene end was trimmed by 0 bases and the J gene end by 8 bases; junction bases not matched to a gene: 4. This CDR3 comprises 15 residues. Germline V gives CDR1 KGHSH, CDR2 LQKENI. The CDR3 coding sequence is TGTGCCAGCTCACCACCTGGGACAGGGAAAGAAAAACTGTTTTTT. Translation gives CASSPPGTGKEKLFF.

The chain carries TRBV6-1 and TRBJ1-1, with D perhaps TRBD1 (5 bases). V was shortened by 11 bases and J by 1 base, with 11 bases between the two germline ends. Germline values: CDR1 MNHNS, CDR2 SASEGT. The length of the CDR3 is 12 residues. CDR3 sequence: CALRRGNTEAFF. The DNA of the CDR3 is TGTGCCTTAAGAAGGGGGAACACTGAAGCTTTCTTT.

The gene calls are TRBV28 and TRBJ2-5, with TRBD2 matching 7 bases. The CDR3 covers 14 residues. After removal of 8 bases from V and 5 bases from J, the junction contained 11 bases not matched to a gene. Germline V gene data show CDR1 as MDHEN and CDR2 as SYDVKM. In DNA, the CDR3 is TGTGCCAGCCATGCTGCGGGGGTCTCGGAGACCCAGTACTTC. Protein: CASHAAGVSETQYF.

J is TRBJ2-2 and V is TRBV19, with 7 bases matching TRBD2. Germline values: CDR1 LNHDA, CDR2 SQIVND (reference sequence). With V trimmed by 5 bases and J by 8 bases, 14 bases remained unmatched. The CDR3 runs 16 residues. CDR3 nucleotides: TGTGCCAGTAGTCTCTACCGGGGAGGGCCGTCTGGGGAGCTGTTTTTT. As protein: CASSLYRGGPSGELFF.